One sample yielded the 25 T cell receptor beta chains listed below, sequenced in a study of blood T cells in healthy people across ages. Combining a sample-barcoded 5' primer with a J-beta primer mix, a second PCR ran for roughly 6 to 12 cycles. TCRdb re-called the 5' RACE reads through MiXCR, storing one row per CDR3 protein. The sample yields 1.5 million or so distinct CDR3 sequences, around 42% seen once. The specimen sequenced was blood. These receptors were obtained from a woman in her late teens or twenties in good health.

The chain uses TRBV29-1 and TRBJ1-1; TRBD1 aligns across 11 bases. The CDR3 runs to 13 residues. V gave up 6 bases and J gave up 7 bases; unmatched junction bases: 7. Germline lookup yields CDR1 SQVTM and CDR2 ANQGSEA. The CDR3 loop reads CSVRGTGGFEAFF. The CDR3 bases are TGCAGCGTGAGGGGGACAGGGGGATTTGAAGCTTTCTTT.

The chain joins TRBV6-6 to TRBJ2-7; D is possibly TRBD2 (5 bases). Per germline, CDR1 MNHNY and CDR2 SVGAGI (reference sequence). The V end lost 11 bases, the J end lost 2 bases, and 19 bases lay between the germline ends. CDR3 length equals 14 residues. CDR3 nucleotides: TGTGCCGGCTCGGAAGCGGAGAGCACCTACGAGCAGTACTTC. It specifies CAGSEAESTYEQYF.

This chain uses TRBV3-1 with TRBJ2-3; TRBD1 is a possible D gene (5 bases). The CDR3 extends over 16 amino acids. Trimming removed 1 base at V and 2 bases at J, with 13 bases between. Germline loops: CDR1 LGHDT, CDR2 YNNKEL (reference sequence). CDR3 region: CASSQGQTTFTDTQYF. The CDR3 DNA reads as TGTGCCAGCAGCCAAGGACAGACCACCTTCACAGATACGCAGTATTTT.

CDR3 protein: CASRATGLQETQYF. CDR3 DNA sequence: TGTGCCAGCAGGGCAACCGGGCTCCAAGAGACCCAGTACTTC. The V and J genes are TRBV11-1 and TRBJ2-5; D unresolved. Germline CDR1 reads SGHAT; CDR2 reads FQDESV (reference sequence). Trimming took 6 bases from V and 1 from J, leaving 12 bases between them. The CDR3 runs 14 residues.

This clonotype was observed a few times. V and J are TRBV5-1 and TRBJ2-3; weak D call: TRBD1 (6 bases). The length of the CDR3 is 14 residues. Per germline, CDR1 SGHRS and CDR2 YFSETQ. Deletions cut 5 bases from V and 2 bases from J, with 12 bases between. The CDR3 nucleotides are TGCGCCAGCAGACCTCAGGGGTACACAGATACGCAGTATTTT. Translated: CASRPQGYTDTQYF.

This chain connects TRBV20-1 to TRBJ1-1; 8 bases line up with TRBD1. The germline V gene has CDR1 DFQATT and CDR2 SNEGSKA (reference sequence). The CDR3 runs to 16 residues. Germline trimming cut 2 bases from V and 5 bases from J; bases unmatched to any gene: 13. The DNA for the CDR3 is TGCAGTGCTAGACGTTCCGGGACAGGTGGAGGGACTGAAGCTTTCTTT. Translating it yields CSARRSGTGGGTEAFF.

V gene TRBV6-1 combines with J gene TRBJ2-1; TRBD2 agrees at 10 bases. Matching the DNA end better, TRBJ2-7 makes the J call doubtful. CDR1 and CDR2 from the germline V gene are MNHNS and SASEGT. This CDR3 has 18 amino acids. The CDR3 sequence is CASSGGGSSGSSYNEQYF. In nucleotides, the CDR3 is TGTGCCAGCAGTGGGGGTGGGTCTAGCGGGAGTAGCTACAATGAGCAGTACTTC.

The CDR3 DNA reads TGTGCCAGCAGTTTATATGGAGGGGGGGCAGCCCAGCCCCAGCATTTT. Protein: CASSLYGGGAAQPQHF. V is TRBV12-3 or TRBV12-4 and J is TRBJ1-5, with D possibly matching TRBD1 (6 bases). There are 16 residues in the CDR3. V shed 2 bases and J shed 7 bases, with 18 bases lying between them.

The chain has TRBV2 and TRBJ2-1; 15 nucleotides line up with TRBD2. CDR1 and CDR2 (germline): SNHLY, FYNNEI. This CDR3 is 20 amino acids long. With 6 bases clipped from V and 1 base from J, the junction kept 13 bases outside the gene matches. CDR3 nucleotide sequence: TGTGCCAGCAGGACCGCGGCGGGACTAGCGGGAGGTGGGTCCTACAATGAGCAGTTCTTC. The encoded protein is CASRTAAGLAGGGSYNEQFF.

This clonotype occurred a few times. The chain employs TRBV12-3 or TRBV12-4 and TRBJ1-5, with 11 positions matching TRBD1. V gave up 6 bases and J gave up 3 bases; unmatched junction bases: 7. The CDR3 loop spans 16 amino acids. This CDR3 reads CASSPGQGAINQPQHF. The CDR3 coding sequence is TGTGCCAGCAGCCCCGGACAGGGGGCGATCAATCAGCCCCAGCATTTT.

J is TRBJ2-7 and V is TRBV20-1; TRBD1 aligns across 8 bases. Germline lookup yields CDR1 DFQATT and CDR2 SNEGSKA (reference sequence). The junction had 9 bases not matched to a gene; V was cut back by 6 bases and J by 2 bases. The CDR3 covers 14 residues. This chain's CDR3 is CSALGQGRPYEQYF. The CDR3 bases are TGCAGTGCCCTCGGACAGGGAAGGCCCTACGAGCAGTACTTC.

The chain combines TRBV25-1 with TRBJ1-2; D not resolved. V was cut by 5 bases and J by 5 bases, with 12 bases left in between. Germline V gives CDR1 MGHDK, CDR2 SYGVNS. The CDR3 length is 13 residues. In nucleotides, the CDR3 is TGTGCCAGCAGTCAGTATGGGTGGTATGGCTACACCTTC. Its translation: CASSQYGWYGYTF.

J is TRBJ2-7 and V is TRBV11-2, with D possibly matching TRBD1 (6 bases). Germline lookup yields CDR1 SGHAT and CDR2 FQNNGV. CDR3 length equals 13 residues. Trimming stripped 2 bases from V and 5 bases from J, with 10 bases between. The CDR3 DNA follows: TGTGCCAGCAGCTTAACAGGGTCCCACGAGCAGTACTTC. It yields the protein CASSLTGSHEQYF.

This clonotype appeared a few times. The CDR3 is CASSEDSSGKNIQYF. The CDR3, as DNA: TGTGCCAGCAGTGAAGATTCCAGTGGCAAAAACATTCAGTACTTC. The J gene is TRBJ2-4, the V gene TRBV2; D remains ambiguous. The V gene's germline CDR1 is SNHLY and CDR2 FYNNEI. The CDR3 runs 15 residues. Trimming cost V 1 base and J 3 bases, with 10 bases left between them.

In its sample, this clonotype was seen a few times. This rearrangement joins TRBV4-1 to TRBJ2-4; D ambiguous. Trimming took off 5 bases at V and 2 bases at J, with 10 bases between the two ends. Germline CDR1 is MGHRA and CDR2 is YSYEKL. There are 14 residues in the CDR3. CDR3 in amino acids: CASSSPVTKNIQYF. The CDR3 bases are TGCGCCAGCAGCTCACCCGTAACCAAAAACATTCAGTACTTC.

V usage is TRBV2 and J usage is TRBJ2-4; D unresolved. This CDR3 spans 14 amino acids. Germline lookup yields CDR1 SNHLY and CDR2 FYNNEI. The V and J ends lost 6 bases and 0 bases respectively, with 9 bases between them. CDR3 nucleotides: TGTGCCAGCAGGGACGGAATAGCCAAAAACATTCAGTACTTC. Amino acids: CASRDGIAKNIQYF.

This clonotype occurred a few times. The chain is built from TRBV28 and TRBJ2-2; 7 bases map to TRBD2. Per germline, CDR1 MDHEN and CDR2 SYDVKM. V shed 1 base, J shed 5 bases, and the junction held 4 bases outside the gene matches. The length of the CDR3 is 15 residues. As DNA, the CDR3 is TGTGCCAGCAGTTTATATTCGGGGGGAACCGGGGAGCTGTTTTTT. Its translation: CASSLYSGGTGELFF.

V and J are TRBV7-9 and TRBJ1-1; 7 bases map to TRBD1. CDR3 length equals 14 residues. Germline trimming cut 5 bases from V and 8 bases from J; bases unmatched to any gene: 11. Germline values: CDR1 SEHNR, CDR2 FQNEAQ (reference sequence). The CDR3 spells CASSLKGGDREAFF. The DNA of the CDR3 is TGTGCCAGCAGCCTCAAAGGGGGCGATCGAGAAGCTTTCTTT.

This clonotype was seen a single time. The chain links TRBV29-1 to TRBJ2-7; 8 nucleotides line up with TRBD2. Germline assignment: CDR1 SQVTM and CDR2 ANQGSEA. Trimming took 7 bases from V and 7 from J; bases not matched to a gene: 18. This CDR3 is built from 15 residues. The CDR3 sequence is CSADKTSGPYNEQYF. DNA of the CDR3: TGCAGCGCTGATAAAACTAGCGGACCCTACAATGAGCAGTACTTC.

As for this clonotype: A much larger clone lies a single base off, so this may be a read error. The rearrangement joins TRBV6-1 to TRBJ2-1; TRBD2 matches 9 bases. The J call may be faulty, since TRBJ2-7 better matches the DNA end. The CDR3 is 14 residues long. Per germline, CDR1 MNHNS and CDR2 SASEGT. The CDR3 loop reads CASSVGTSYNEQYF. CDR3 DNA: TGTGCCAGCAGTGTGGGGACTAGCTACAATGAGCAGTACTTC.

This clonotype was found many times. The genes are TRBV12-3 or TRBV12-4 and TRBJ2-3; no clear D. The CDR3 is 13 residues long. Trimming took off 3 bases at V and 4 bases at J, with 8 bases between the two ends. For the CDR3, the DNA is TGTGCCAGCAGTTTCGCCCTGGCAGATACGCAGTATTTT. Protein: CASSFALADTQYF.

Details on this clonotype: This sequence may be a read error, since a much larger clone differs from it by one base. This chain links TRBV4-2 with TRBJ2-7, with D hard to call. Trimming removed 0 bases at V and 3 bases at J, with 12 bases between. Germline lookup yields CDR1 LGHNA and CDR2 YNFKEQ. This CDR3 comprises 15 residues. The CDR3 reads CASSQDVGGYYEQYF. CDR3 nucleotides: TGTGCCAGCAGCCAAGATGTGGGCGGCTACTACGAGCAGTACTTC.

The chain carries TRBV6-5 and TRBJ2-6; no firm D call. The CDR3 has 14 amino acids. V dropped 6 bases and J dropped 1 base, with 7 bases sitting between them. In germline, CDR1 is MNHEY, CDR2 SVGAGI. The CDR3 here is CASRPTSGANVLTF. DNA for the CDR3: TGTGCCAGCAGACCGACTTCTGGGGCCAACGTCCTGACTTTC.

This clonotype was seen many times. This sequence joins TRBV20-1 and TRBJ2-5; D assignment may be TRBD1 or TRBD2 (6 bases each). Trimming stripped 3 bases from V and 2 bases from J, with 13 bases between. This CDR3 has 14 residues. Germline loops: CDR1 DFQATT, CDR2 SNEGSKA (reference sequence). As DNA, the CDR3 is TGCAGTGCTAGGGGGGGCCGTGATCAAGAGACCCAGTACTTC. Its protein is CSARGGRDQETQYF.

This clonotype has a handful of counts. The V and J genes are TRBV18 and TRBJ2-7; D unclear. This CDR3 is 13 amino acids long. V was shortened by 2 bases and J by 2 bases, with 7 bases between the two germline ends. Germline V lookup: CDR1 KGHSH, CDR2 LQKENI. The CDR3 DNA follows: TGTGCCAGCTCACCATCCGCTACCTACGAGCAGTACTTC. This gives the protein CASSPSATYEQYF.